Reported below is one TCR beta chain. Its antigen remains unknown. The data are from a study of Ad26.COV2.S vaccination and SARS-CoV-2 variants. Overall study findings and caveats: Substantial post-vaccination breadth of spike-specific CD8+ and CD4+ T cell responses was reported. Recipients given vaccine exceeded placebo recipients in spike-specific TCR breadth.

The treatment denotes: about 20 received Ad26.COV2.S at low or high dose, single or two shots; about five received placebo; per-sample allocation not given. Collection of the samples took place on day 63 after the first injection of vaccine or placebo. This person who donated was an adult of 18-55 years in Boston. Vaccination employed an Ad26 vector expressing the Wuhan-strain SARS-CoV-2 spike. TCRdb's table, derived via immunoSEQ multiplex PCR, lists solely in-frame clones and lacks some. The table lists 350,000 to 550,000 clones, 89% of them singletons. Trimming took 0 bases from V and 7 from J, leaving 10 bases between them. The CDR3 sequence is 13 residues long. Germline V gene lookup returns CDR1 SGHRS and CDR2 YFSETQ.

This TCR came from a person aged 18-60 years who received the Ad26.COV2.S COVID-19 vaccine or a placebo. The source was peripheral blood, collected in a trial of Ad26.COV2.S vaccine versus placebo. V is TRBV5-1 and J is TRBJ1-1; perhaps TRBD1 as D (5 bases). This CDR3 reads CASSLARTYEAFF. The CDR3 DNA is TGCGCCAGCAGCTTGGCCCGGACATATGAAGCTTTCTTT.